Shown below are 32 T cell receptor beta chains from a single sample sequenced in a study of technical replicates of blood from a few donors. The method was immunoSEQ multiplex PCR; TCRdb's version includes in-frame clones alone and lacks a portion of them. This repertoire shows around 100,000 clones, about 94% found once; its top ten account for about 0.35%. The sample taken for sequencing was T cells isolated from PBMCs. All receptors derive from a human donor in good health.

V usage is TRBV19 and J usage is TRBJ2-1; D may be TRBD2 (6 bases). This CDR3 spans 15 amino acids. Germline CDR1 and CDR2: LNHDA and SQIVND (reference sequence). Trimming pared 3 bases from V and 6 bases from J, leaving 15 bases between. CDR3 region: CASSMRGDRRNEQFF. The DNA for the CDR3 is TGTGCCAGTAGTATGCGGGGAGATAGGCGCAATGAGCAGTTCTTC.

The chain uses TRBV2 and TRBJ2-1; TRBD2 agrees at 8 bases. The CDR3 is made up of 14 amino acids. The germline CDR1 and CDR2 sequences are SNHLY and FYNNEI. V shed 7 bases, J shed 1 base, and the junction held 3 bases outside the gene matches. CDR3 amino acids: CASTSGGSYNEQFF. CDR3 sequence (DNA): TGTGCCAGCACGAGCGGGGGATCCTACAATGAGCAGTTCTTC.

The V and J genes are TRBV12-5 and TRBJ1-2; D call uncertain. V shed 3 bases and J shed 4 bases, with 15 bases lying between them. Germline values: CDR1 LGHNT, CDR2 FRNRAP. This CDR3 is 15 amino acids long. In nucleotides, the CDR3 is TGTGCTAGTGGTTTAACCCCCGGGTTGGGCTATGGCTACACCTTC. This translates into CASGLTPGLGYGYTF.

This chain connects TRBV5-1 to TRBJ1-1; D ambiguous. CDR1 and CDR2 (germline): SGHRS, YFSETQ. V was clipped by 1 base and J by 3 bases, with 10 bases between them. The CDR3 covers 14 residues. CDR3 nucleotide sequence: TGCGCCAGCAGCTTGCGAGGCCTTTACACTGAAGCTTTCTTT. This sequence encodes CASSLRGLYTEAFF.

The chain joins TRBV7-3 to TRBJ1-2; 10 nucleotides align to TRBD1. CDR3 length: 15 residues. V gave up 6 bases and J gave up 2 bases; unmatched junction bases: 6. The germline CDR1 and CDR2 sequences are SGHTA and FQGTGA. The CDR3 loop reads CASRRQGASNYGYTF. In DNA, the CDR3 is TGTGCCAGCAGAAGACAGGGGGCCTCGAACTATGGCTACACCTTC. Looking up the rest from reference TRBV7-3 and TRBJ1-2 gives the full variable domain: GAGVSQTPSNKVTEKGKYVELRCDPISGHTALYWYRQSLGQGPEFLIYFQGTGAADDSGLPNDRFFAVRPEGSVSTLKIQRTERGDSAVYLCASRRQGASNYGYTFGSGTRLTVV.

V and J are TRBV6-5 and TRBJ2-7; 7 bases agree with TRBD2. The CDR3 has 16 amino acids. Germline trimming cut 0 bases from V and 2 bases from J; bases unmatched to any gene: 7. Germline values: CDR1 MNHEY, CDR2 SVGAGI. CDR3 DNA: TGTGCCAGCAGTTACTCCGTTGGTGGGAGGGCCTACGAGCAGTACTTC. It encodes CASSYSVGGRAYEQYF.

The V call is TRBV4-3, the J call TRBJ2-5; maybe TRBD2 (5 bases). The length of the CDR3 is 15 residues. The germline V gene has CDR1 LGHNA and CDR2 YSLEER. With 2 bases removed from V and 5 bases from J, the gap between germline ends came to 15 bases. The CDR3 DNA reads TGCGCCAGCAGCCAATTGGAGGATCGGCGTGAGACCCAGTACTTC. Translating gives CASSQLEDRRETQYF.

The chain joins TRBV15 to TRBJ2-1; D not certain. Germline CDR1 reads LNHNV; CDR2 reads YYDKDF (reference sequence). The CDR3 covers 16 residues. Between the trimmed V and J ends, which lost 1 base and 7 bases, there was a span of 17 bases. The CDR3 region has the DNA TGTGCCACCAGCAGAGCGTTGGAACGGAGAGGAAATGAGCAGTTCTTC. Translated, it gives CATSRALERRGNEQFF.

This sequence joins TRBV7-9 and TRBJ1-1, with TRBD1 identical over 7 bases. CDR1 is SEHNR and CDR2 is FQNEAQ in the germline V gene (reference sequence). This CDR3 has 14 amino acids. Germline trimming cut 8 bases from V and 3 bases from J; bases unmatched to any gene: 9. As DNA, the CDR3 is TGTGCCAGCGCTCAGGAACAGGGGTACACTGAAGCTTTCTTT. Amino acid sequence: CASAQEQGYTEAFF.

In its sample, this clone was seen once. The CDR3 coding sequence is TGTGCCAGTAGTATAGGGACAGGGGGCAATCAGCCCCAGCATTTT. This sequence encodes CASSIGTGGNQPQHF. The J gene is TRBJ1-5, the V gene TRBV19; 9 bases map to TRBD1. The length of the CDR3 is 15 residues. The V gene's germline CDR1 is LNHDA and CDR2 SQIVND (reference sequence). J gave up 2 bases and V 1 base, and 0 bases lay outside the gene matches.

In this sample, this clone turned up a few times. The chain uses TRBV6-1 and TRBJ2-5, with a weak D call TRBD2 (6 bases). CDR1 and CDR2 (germline): MNHNS, SASEGT. The CDR3 is 15 amino acids. Trimming took 0 bases from V and 4 from J, leaving 12 bases between them. This CDR3 is CASSEAPRGRETQYF. DNA of the CDR3: TGTGCCAGCAGTGAAGCGCCGCGGGGACGAGAGACCCAGTACTTC.

The rearrangement uses TRBV7-9 and TRBJ1-5; no definite D call. The germline CDR1 and CDR2 sequences are SEHNR and FQNEAQ (reference sequence). The V and J ends lost 5 bases and 3 bases respectively, with 8 bases between them. The CDR3 is made up of 13 amino acids. CDR3 bases: TGTGCCAGCAGCCCTAACCCCAATCAGCCCCAGCATTTT. It specifies CASSPNPNQPQHF.

V gene TRBV9 combines with J gene TRBJ2-2, with a possible D match to TRBD1 (5 bases). In germline, CDR1 is SGDLS, CDR2 YYNGEE. V lost 4 bases and J lost 1, with 20 bases in between. The CDR3 has 18 residues. In DNA form, the CDR3 reads TGTGCCAGCAGCTCCAGTATCTCCCAGGGAAAGAACACCGGGGAGCTGTTTTTT. Translated, it gives CASSSSISQGKNTGELFF.

The J gene is TRBJ2-5, the V gene TRBV18; TRBD2 matches 8 bases. Trimming cost V 2 bases and J 4 bases; bases outside gene matches: 0. The CDR3 runs 13 residues. CDR1 and CDR2 (germline): KGHSH, LQKENI. Here the CDR3 DNA reads TGTGCCAGCTCACCAGCGGGGGGAGAGACCCAGTACTTC. It codes for CASSPAGGETQYF.

In nucleotides, the CDR3 is TGTGCCTGGAAGGGGGATGGCTACACCTTC. Protein: CAWKGDGYTF. The genes are TRBV30 and TRBJ1-2; D is possibly TRBD1 (6 bases). The length of the CDR3 is 10 residues. Deletions cut 4 bases from V and 6 bases from J, with 6 bases between. CDR1 GTSNPN and CDR2 SVGIG come from the germline V gene (reference sequence).

The chain recombines TRBV6-1 with TRBJ1-1; D ambiguous. Trimming removed 2 bases at V and 1 base at J, with 5 bases between. Germline lookup yields CDR1 MNHNS and CDR2 SASEGT. CDR3 length: 13 residues. DNA of the CDR3: TGTGCCAGCAGTGAAAGGAGGAACACTGAAGCTTTCTTT. Translating gives CASSERRNTEAFF.

The rearrangement uses TRBV2 and TRBJ2-3; 8 nucleotides agree with TRBD2. Per germline, CDR1 SNHLY and CDR2 FYNNEI. The CDR3 loop spans 17 amino acids. Trimming removed 4 bases from V and 5 bases from J; junction bases left unmatched: 14. The CDR3 spells CASSARGRRALGDTQYF. Here the CDR3 DNA reads TGTGCCAGCAGTGCTCGCGGGAGGAGGGCTTTGGGAGATACGCAGTATTTT.

The rearrangement uses TRBV27 and TRBJ2-1; unclear D gene. Trimming left V 4 bases short and J 10 bases short, with 8 bases between. Germline assignment: CDR1 MNHEY and CDR2 SMNVEV (reference sequence). The length of the CDR3 is 11 residues. The CDR3 reads CASSSVGEQFF. CDR3 bases: TGTGCCAGCAGTTCCGTTGGCGAGCAGTTCTTC.

The DNA of the CDR3 is TGTTTAAGTTATGGGACTAGCTCCTACGAGCAGTACTTC. Translated: CLSYGTSSYEQYF. The chain combines TRBV28 with TRBJ2-7; TRBD2 matches at 8 bases. This CDR3 is built from 13 residues. Germline CDR1 reads MDHEN; CDR2 reads SYDVKM. The entire variable domain, with the rest obtained from reference TRBV28 and TRBJ2-7, is as follows: DVKVTQSSRYLVKRTGEKVFLECVQDMDHENMFWYRQDPGLGLRLIYFSYDVKMKEKGDIPEGYSVSREKKERFSLILESASTNQTSMYLCLSYGTSSYEQYFGPGTRLTVT.

CDR3 region: CASSLGGQQETQYF. The CDR3 region has the DNA TGCGCCAGCAGCTTGGGGGGACAGCAAGAGACCCAGTACTTC. The chain has TRBV5-1 and TRBJ2-5; 7 nucleotides line up with TRBD1. From germline, CDR1 is SGHRS and CDR2 YFSETQ. The V segment lost 0 bases and the J segment 2 bases; nucleotides outside the gene matches: 1. There are 14 residues in the CDR3.

The chain couples TRBV9 to TRBJ2-3; D ambiguous. The V end lost 1 base, the J end lost 0 bases, and 18 bases lay between the germline ends. Germline V lookup: CDR1 SGDLS, CDR2 YYNGEE. The CDR3 is 18 amino acids. CDR3 coding DNA: TGTGCCAGCAGCGTATTACCCCAGGCCGAGTCTAGCACAGATACGCAGTATTTT. Its translation is CASSVLPQAESSTDTQYF.

This CDR3 is CASSLTQGSGNTIYF. DNA for the CDR3: TGTGCCAGCAGCCTCACACAGGGAAGTGGAAACACCATATATTTT. The chain is built from TRBV4-2 and TRBJ1-3, with D maybe TRBD1 (6 bases). This CDR3 comprises 15 residues. Trimming removed 4 bases at V and 3 bases at J, with 13 bases between. Germline V gene lookup returns CDR1 LGHNA and CDR2 YNFKEQ.

CDR3: CAWAASGGWDSNQPQHF. Written as DNA, the CDR3 is TGTGCCTGGGCCGCCTCTGGGGGCTGGGATAGCAATCAGCCCCAGCATTTT. The J gene is TRBJ1-5, the V gene TRBV30; a weak D match, TRBD1 (6 bases). V was cut by 5 bases and J by 0 bases, with 20 bases left in between. This CDR3 spans 17 amino acids. The germline V gene has CDR1 GTSNPN and CDR2 SVGIG (reference sequence).

This clone has more than one count but fewer than ten. The V call is TRBV18, the J call TRBJ1-1, with 7 bases lining up with TRBD1. Germline V gene lookup returns CDR1 KGHSH and CDR2 LQKENI. The V gene end was trimmed by 0 bases and the J gene end by 11 bases; junction bases not matched to a gene: 9. The CDR3 consists of 14 residues. The CDR3 DNA is TGTGCCAGCTCACCACCTCTGGGACAGCGGTTGGCTTTCTTT. Translating it yields CASSPPLGQRLAFF.

The chain joins TRBV30 to TRBJ1-2; 7 bases line up with TRBD1. This CDR3 spans 13 amino acids. V trimming: 3 bases; J trimming: 8 bases; junction bases outside the gene matches: 9. In germline, CDR1 is GTSNPN, CDR2 SVGIG (reference sequence). CDR3 residues: CAWRLGGENGYTF. The CDR3 DNA follows: TGTGCCTGGAGGTTAGGGGGCGAAAACGGCTACACCTTC.

The table lists this clone with a count of one. CDR3: CASSTGTGSYEQYF. The CDR3 DNA reads TGTGCCAGCTCAACCGGGACAGGTTCCTACGAGCAGTACTTC. This rearrangement joins TRBV18 to TRBJ2-7, with 8 bases lining up with TRBD1. Germline V gene lookup returns CDR1 KGHSH and CDR2 LQKENI. The ends lost 5 bases at V and 1 base at J; junction bases unmatched: 4. This CDR3 comprises 14 residues.

V usage is TRBV7-9 and J usage is TRBJ2-5; 9 positions agree with TRBD1. The germline CDR1 and CDR2 sequences are SEHNR and FQNEAQ (reference sequence). V gave up 4 bases and J gave up 2 bases; unmatched junction bases: 5. The length of the CDR3 is 15 residues. The CDR3 region has the DNA TGTGCCAGCAGCTCACAGGGGGCGTTTCAAGAGACCCAGTACTTC. This gives the protein CASSSQGAFQETQYF.

The chain carries TRBV27 and TRBJ1-6; tentatively, D is TRBD1 (5 bases). The length of the CDR3 is 15 residues. Trimming removed 6 bases from V and 5 bases from J, with 14 bases in between. Germline CDR1 and CDR2: MNHEY and SMNVEV (reference sequence). CDR3 nucleotide sequence: TGTGCCAGCAGCCAATATGAAGGGGATAATTCACCCCTCCACTTT. It encodes CASSQYEGDNSPLHF.

V usage is TRBV18 and J usage is TRBJ2-7; TRBD1 agrees at 9 bases. Per the germline V gene, CDR1 is KGHSH and CDR2 is LQKENI. The CDR3 consists of 16 residues. Trimming at V came to 3 bases and at J to 0 bases, leaving 6 bases not matched to a gene. This chain's CDR3 is CASSPLPGQGSYEQYF. CDR3 coding DNA: TGTGCCAGCTCACCGCTCCCGGGACAGGGCTCCTACGAGCAGTACTTC. The complete variable domain, with remaining parts taken from reference TRBV18 and TRBJ2-7, reads NAGVMQNPRHLVRRRGQEARLRCSPMKGHSHVYWYRQLPEEGLKFMVYLQKENIIDESGMPKERFSAEFPKEGPSILRIQQVVRGDSAAYFCASSPLPGQGSYEQYFGPGTRLTVT.

This clone has just a few counts. CDR3 coding DNA: TGTGCCAGCAGTTTCCAAGGACAGGGAAGATATGGCTACACCTTC. Amino acids: CASSFQGQGRYGYTF. The chain employs TRBV6-6 and TRBJ1-2; TRBD1 matches 8 bases. After removal of 4 bases from V and 5 bases from J, the junction contained 9 bases not matched to a gene. The CDR3 runs to 15 residues. From germline, CDR1 is MNHNY and CDR2 SVGAGI (reference sequence).

CDR3 nucleotide sequence: TGCGCCAGCAGTGAGTCGAGGCGGCTCCAAGAGACCCAGTACTTC. Amino acid sequence: CASSESRRLQETQYF. J is TRBJ2-5 and V is TRBV10-2, with no clear D. This CDR3 comprises 15 residues. CDR1 WSHSY and CDR2 SAAADI come from the germline V gene. V gave up 0 bases and J gave up 1 base, with 9 bases separating them.

The V gene is TRBV14, the J gene TRBJ1-1; 9 bases are shared with TRBD1. CDR3 size: 13 residues. V trimming: 3 bases; J trimming: 10 bases; junction bases outside the gene matches: 6. In germline, CDR1 is SGHDN, CDR2 FVKESK. CDR3 nucleotide sequence: TGTGCCAGCAGCCATTTGGGGACAGGGCGAGCTTTCTTT. Translation gives CASSHLGTGRAFF.